These 5 T cell receptor beta chains originate from one sample sequenced in a study of T cell responses to AZD1222 COVID-19 vaccine. Sequencing was performed with immunoSEQ multiplex PCR; in TCRdb, only in-frame clones are kept and a portion is missing. The table shows 95,000 to 150,000 clones, with around 93% occurring only once. Sequencing was performed on peripheral blood, taken on day 0 of AZD1222 vaccination. The source of these receptors is an adult in good health.

The CDR3 DNA reads as TGTGCCAGCAGCTTAGCGATAGGAACTAACACTGAAGCTTTCTTT. Translating gives CASSLAIGTNTEAFF. This chain uses TRBV7-9 with TRBJ1-1; no definite D call. The V end lost 0 bases, the J end lost 2 bases, and 10 bases lay between the germline ends. This CDR3 spans 15 amino acids. Germline assignment: CDR1 SEHNR and CDR2 FQNEAQ (reference sequence).

The chain combines TRBV7-9 with TRBJ2-3; 10 bases line up with TRBD2. CDR1 and CDR2 (germline): SEHNR, FQNEAQ (reference sequence). The CDR3 consists of 14 residues. V was clipped by 8 bases and J by 2 bases; unmatched bases: 4. This CDR3 is CASLAGAYTDTQYF. DNA for the CDR3: TGTGCCAGCCTAGCGGGGGCCTACACAGATACGCAGTATTTT.

The rearrangement joins TRBV5-1 to TRBJ1-5; 9 bases are shared with TRBD1. Germline CDR1 reads SGHRS; CDR2 reads YFSETQ. The CDR3 has 15 residues. Trimming took 5 bases from V and 1 from J; bases not matched to a gene: 4. This CDR3 is CASRPGTGSNQPQHF. In DNA form, the CDR3 reads TGCGCCAGCAGGCCAGGGACAGGGAGCAATCAGCCCCAGCATTTT.

The chain's CDR3 is CASSQGLAGVSSYNEQFF. CDR3 bases: TGCGCCAGCAGCCAAGGACTAGCGGGGGTTAGCTCCTACAATGAGCAGTTCTTC. The V call is TRBV4-3, the J call TRBJ2-1; 12 positions agree with TRBD2. The germline gives CDR1 LGHNA, CDR2 YSLEER. CDR3 length: 18 residues. Trimming at V came to 1 base and at J to 0 bases, leaving 4 bases not matched to a gene.

This chain joins TRBV18 and TRBJ2-7; D unclear. CDR3 length: 14 amino acids. V dropped 5 bases and J dropped 2 bases, with 13 bases sitting between them. CDR1 and CDR2 from the germline V gene are KGHSH and LQKENI. The CDR3 is CASSIGPNAYEQYF. In DNA, the CDR3 is TGTGCCAGCTCAATAGGACCCAACGCCTACGAGCAGTACTTC.